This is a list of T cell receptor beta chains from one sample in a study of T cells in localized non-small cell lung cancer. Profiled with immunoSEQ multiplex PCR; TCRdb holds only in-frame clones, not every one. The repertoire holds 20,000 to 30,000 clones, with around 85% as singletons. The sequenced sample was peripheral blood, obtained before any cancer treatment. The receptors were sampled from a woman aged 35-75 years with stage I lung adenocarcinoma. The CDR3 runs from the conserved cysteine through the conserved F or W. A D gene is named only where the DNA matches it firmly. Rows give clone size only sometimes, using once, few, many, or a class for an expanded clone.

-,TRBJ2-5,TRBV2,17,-,CASRPRGGGHVQETQYF,TGTGCCAGCAGACCGCGGGGAGGGGGCCATGTTCAAGAGACCCAGTACTTC
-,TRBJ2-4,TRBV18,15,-,CASSPRTGATGGPYF,TGTGCCAGCTCACCTCGGACAGGCGCAACCGGGGGCCCGTACTTC
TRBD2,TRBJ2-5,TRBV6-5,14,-,CASRLLAGSETQYF,TGTGCCAGCAGACTACTAGCGGGGTCGGAGACCCAGTACTTC
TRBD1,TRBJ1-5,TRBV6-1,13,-,CASKDRGGQPQHF,TGTGCCAGCAAGGACAGGGGCGGGCAGCCCCAGCATTTT
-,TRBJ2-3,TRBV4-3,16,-,CASSQGAETFKHTQYF,TGCGCCAGCAGCCAAGGGGCAGAGACCTTTAAACATACGCAGTATTTT
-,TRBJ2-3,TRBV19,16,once,CASSIARAPLTDTQYF,TGTGCCAGTAGTATAGCCCGGGCTCCTTTAACAGATACGCAGTATTTT
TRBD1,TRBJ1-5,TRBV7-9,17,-,CASSLVGTTGVVQPQHF,TGTGCCAGCAGCTTAGTGGGAACTACAGGGGTGGTTCAGCCCCAGCATTTT
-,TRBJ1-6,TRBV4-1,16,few,CASSQPLFQEGSPLHF,TGCGCCAGCAGCCAGCCGCTTTTTCAGGAGGGATCACCCCTCCACTTT
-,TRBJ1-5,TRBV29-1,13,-,CSAHGAEGQPQHF,TGCAGCGCACATGGGGCGGAGGGTCAGCCCCAGCATTTT
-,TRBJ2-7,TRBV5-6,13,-,CASSRPLAREQYF,TGTGCCAGCAGCCGCCCCCTGGCCCGTGAGCAGTACTTC
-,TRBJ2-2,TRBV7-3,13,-,CASSPGTAGELFF,TGTGCCAGCAGCCCAGGGACGGCCGGGGAGCTGTTTTTT
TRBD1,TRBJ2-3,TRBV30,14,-,CAWKRTGGSDTQYF,TGTGCCTGGAAAAGGACAGGGGGCAGTGATACGCAGTATTTT
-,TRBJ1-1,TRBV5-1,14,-,CASSLGGQNIEAFF,TGCGCCAGCAGCTTGGGGGGACAAAATATTGAAGCTTTCTTT
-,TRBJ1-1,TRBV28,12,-,CASTVYNRQAFF,TGTGCCAGCACAGTTTACAATAGACAAGCTTTCTTT
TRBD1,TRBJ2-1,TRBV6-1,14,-,CATLADRGYNEQFF,TGTGCCACCTTGGCCGACAGGGGCTACAATGAGCAGTTCTTC
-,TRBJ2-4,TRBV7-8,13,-,CASSLGTRGIQYF,TGTGCCAGCAGCTTGGGGACCCGGGGCATTCAGTACTTC
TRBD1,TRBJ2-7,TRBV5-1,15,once,CASSLALQGAYEQYF,TGCGCCAGCAGCTTGGCCTTGCAGGGGGCATACGAGCAGTACTTC
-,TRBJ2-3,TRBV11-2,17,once,CASSLAGGGPSTDTQYF,TGTGCCAGCAGCTTAGCTGGGGGGGGGCCATCCACAGATACGCAGTATTTT
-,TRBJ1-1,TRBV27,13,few,CASSPTTVTEAFF,TGTGCCAGCAGTCCCACGACGGTCACTGAAGCTTTCTTT
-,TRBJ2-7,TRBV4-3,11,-,CASSQGGPQYF,TGCGCCAGCAGCCAAGGAGGGCCGCAGTACTTC
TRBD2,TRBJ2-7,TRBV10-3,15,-,CAISEQRGEPYEQYF,TGTGCCATCAGTGAGCAGCGGGGGGAGCCCTACGAGCAGTACTTC
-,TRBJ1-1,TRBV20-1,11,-,CSARPNTEAFF,TGCAGTGCTAGACCTAACACTGAAGCTTTCTTT
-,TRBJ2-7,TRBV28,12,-,CASSPRAHEQYF,TGTGCCAGCAGCCCCCGGGCCCACGAGCAGTACTTC
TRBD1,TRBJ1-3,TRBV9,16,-,CASSTRTGSGGNTIYF,TGTGCCAGCAGCACCCGGACAGGCTCCGGGGGAAACACCATATATTTT
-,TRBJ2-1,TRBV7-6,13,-,CASSLALRDEQFF,TGTGCCAGCAGCTTAGCGCTGAGAGATGAGCAGTTCTTC
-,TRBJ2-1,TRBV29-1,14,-,CSTLIWDAGDEQFF,TGCAGCACCCTGATCTGGGACGCCGGGGATGAGCAGTTCTTC
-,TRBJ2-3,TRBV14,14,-,CASSQGQTTDTQYF,TGTGCCAGCAGCCAGGGACAAACAACAGATACGCAGTATTTT
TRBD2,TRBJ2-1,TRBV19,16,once,CASSMASGAYFNEQFF,TGTGCCAGTAGTATGGCTAGCGGGGCCTATTTCAATGAGCAGTTCTTC
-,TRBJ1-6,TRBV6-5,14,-,CASSVSSGNSPLHF,TGTGCCAGCTCGGTATCCTCAGGCAATTCACCCCTCCACTTT
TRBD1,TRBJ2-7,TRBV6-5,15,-,CASSYAGQGTYEQYF,TGTGCCAGCAGTTACGCGGGACAGGGGACTTACGAGCAGTACTTC
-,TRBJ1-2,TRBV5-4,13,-,CASSLWQNYGYTF,TGTGCCAGCAGCTTGTGGCAGAACTATGGCTACACCTTC
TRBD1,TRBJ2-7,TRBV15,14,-,CATSNDRGPYEQYF,TGTGCCACCAGCAACGACAGGGGTCCCTACGAGCAGTACTTC
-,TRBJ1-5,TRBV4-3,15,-,CASSQGQGINQPQHF,TGCGCCAGCAGCCAAGGGCAGGGAATCAATCAGCCCCAGCATTTT
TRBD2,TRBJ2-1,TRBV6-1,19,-,CASSEEETSGGAAYNEQFF,TGTGCCAGCAGTGAAGAGGAGACTAGCGGGGGGGCCGCCTACAATGAGCAGTTCTTC
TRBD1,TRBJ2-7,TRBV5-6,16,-,CASSATGTESSYEQYF,TGTGCCAGCAGCGCAACCGGGACAGAGAGCTCCTACGAGCAGTACTTC
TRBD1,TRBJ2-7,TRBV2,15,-,CASKVPGQGMGEQYF,TGTGCCAGCAAGGTACCGGGACAGGGTATGGGTGAGCAGTACTTC
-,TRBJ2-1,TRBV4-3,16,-,CASSPSGMGGYNEQFF,TGCGCCAGCAGCCCATCAGGGATGGGTGGGTACAATGAGCAGTTCTTC
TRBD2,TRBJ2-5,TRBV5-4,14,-,CASSRTSGQETQYF,TGTGCCAGCAGCCGGACTAGCGGACAAGAGACCCAGTACTTC
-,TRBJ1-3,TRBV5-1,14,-,CASSLTGTGNTIYF,TGCGCCAGCAGCTTGACAGGAACTGGAAACACCATATATTTT
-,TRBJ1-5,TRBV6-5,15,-,CASSQTGHSNQPQHF,TGTGCCAGCAGTCAGACAGGTCATAGCAATCAGCCCCAGCATTTT
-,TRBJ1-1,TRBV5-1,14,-,CASSLGNPGTEAFF,TGCGCCAGCAGCTTGGGAAACCCTGGCACTGAAGCTTTCTTT
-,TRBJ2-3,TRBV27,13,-,CASRRGDTDTQYF,TGTGCCAGCAGGAGAGGGGACACAGATACGCAGTATTTT
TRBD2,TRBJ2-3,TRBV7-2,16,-,CASSPASGISTDTQYF,TGTGCCAGCAGCCCCGCTAGCGGGATAAGCACAGATACGCAGTATTTT
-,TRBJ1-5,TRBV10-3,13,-,CAISGSGDQPQHF,TGTGCCATCAGTGGGTCGGGGGATCAGCCCCAGCATTTT
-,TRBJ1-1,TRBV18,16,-,CASSPPSRPVNTEAFF,TGTGCCAGCTCACCACCCTCACGGCCGGTGAACACTGAAGCTTTCTTT
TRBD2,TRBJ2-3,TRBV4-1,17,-,CASSQWGLAGGLDTQYF,TGCGCCAGCAGCCAATGGGGACTAGCGGGGGGGCTAGATACGCAGTATTTT
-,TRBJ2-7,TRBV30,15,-,CAWSALHRLTYEQYF,TGTGCCTGGAGTGCCTTGCATAGGCTTACCTACGAGCAGTACTTC
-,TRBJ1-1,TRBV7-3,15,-,CASSLGPQGTTEAFF,TGTGCCAGCAGCTTAGGGCCCCAAGGTACAACTGAAGCTTTCTTT
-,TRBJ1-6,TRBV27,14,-,CASSLIGPNSPLHF,TGTGCCAGCAGTTTAATAGGGCCAAATTCACCCCTCCACTTT
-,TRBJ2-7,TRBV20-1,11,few,CSARSSDEQYF,TGCAGTGCTAGAAGTAGCGACGAGCAGTACTTC
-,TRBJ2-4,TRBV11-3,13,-,CASSPGTKNIQYF,TGTGCCAGCAGCCCCGGGACCAAAAACATTCAGTACTTC
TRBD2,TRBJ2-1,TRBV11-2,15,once,CASSLAGGPYNEQFF,TGTGCCAGCAGCTTAGCGGGGGGACCCTACAATGAGCAGTTCTTC
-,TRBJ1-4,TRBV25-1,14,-,CASSAQTGREKLFF,TGTGCCAGCAGTGCCCAGACTGGGAGGGAAAAACTGTTTTTT
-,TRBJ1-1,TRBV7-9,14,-,CASSLGLGNTEAFF,TGTGCCAGCAGCTTAGGGCTAGGGAACACTGAAGCTTTCTTT